A selection of T cell receptor beta chains follows, all from one sample in a study of Ad26.COV2.S vaccination and SARS-CoV-2 variants. The method was immunoSEQ multiplex PCR; TCRdb's version includes in-frame clones alone and lacks a portion of them. The sample lists just under 250,000 clones, more than 75% occurring once. Specimen: peripheral blood, collected in a trial of Ad26.COV2.S vaccine versus placebo. These receptors came from a person between 18 and 59 years old who received the Ad26.COV2.S COVID-19 vaccine or a placebo. The CDR3 runs from the conserved cysteine through the conserved F or W. A D gene is named only where the DNA matches it firmly. Rows give clone size only sometimes, using once, few, many, or a class for an expanded clone.

v_call	clone_size	d_call	j_call	cdr3_aa	cdr3_nt
TRBV28	once	NA	TRBJ2-7	CAAEGEVHEQYF	TGTGCGGCGGAGGGGGAGGTCCACGAGCAGTACTTC
TRBV3-1/TRBV3-2	NA	TRBD1	TRBJ1-2	CASSQDITGGGYTF	TGTGCCAGCAGCCAAGATATCACAGGGGGAGGCTACACCTTC
TRBV6-5	NA	NA	TRBJ2-2	CASSPSLSVTGELFF	TGTGCCAGCAGCCCCTCTCTCTCAGTCACCGGGGAGCTGTTTTTT
TRBV6-4	NA	TRBD1	TRBJ2-2	CASSDGDRGAGELFF	TGTGCCAGCAGTGACGGGGACAGGGGAGCCGGGGAGCTGTTTTTT
TRBV9	NA	NA	TRBJ2-3	CASSVGHGDGTQYF	TGTGCCAGCAGCGTAGGCCACGGGGATGGTACGCAGTATTTT
TRBV6-6	NA	NA	TRBJ2-5	CASSYSGLRAETQYF	TGTGCCAGCAGTTACTCAGGGTTAAGGGCAGAGACCCAGTACTTC
TRBV5-1	NA	NA	TRBJ1-1	CASSLGGASNTEAFF	TGCGCCAGCTCTCTCGGAGGGGCTTCGAACACTGAAGCTTTCTTT
TRBV30	NA	NA	TRBJ1-2	CAWSPPTYGALYGYTF	TGTGCCTGGAGCCCCCCCACATACGGGGCACTCTATGGCTACACCTTC
TRBV7-2	once	NA	TRBJ2-2	CASSLSGTANTGELFF	TGTGCCAGCAGCTTATCCGGGACGGCGAACACCGGGGAGCTGTTTTTT
TRBV15	NA	NA	TRBJ2-7	CATSRAGTLSYEQYF	TGTGCCACCAGCAGAGCCGGGACTCTCTCCTACGAGCAGTACTTC
TRBV11-2	NA	NA	TRBJ2-1	CASSPSGVGGPTNEQFF	TGTGCCAGCAGCCCCTCGGGGGTAGGAGGGCCCACTAATGAGCAGTTCTTC
TRBV19	NA	NA	TRBJ2-2	CASSGGQGRTGELFF	TGTGCCAGTAGTGGGGGCCAGGGGCGTACCGGGGAGCTGTTTTTT
TRBV19	NA	NA	TRBJ1-2	CASSREQGRNYGYTF	TGTGCCAGTAGTAGAGAACAGGGTAGGAACTATGGCTACACCTTC
TRBV28	NA	NA	TRBJ1-5	CASSLAGGNQPQHF	TGTGCCAGCAGTTTAGCAGGGGGCAATCAGCCCCAGCATTTT
TRBV29-1	NA	NA	TRBJ1-1	CSVVSGAMNTEAFF	TGCAGCGTTGTGTCAGGAGCCATGAACACTGAAGCTTTCTTT
TRBV3-1/TRBV3-2	NA	NA	TRBJ2-2	CASSHGPGELFF	TGTGCCAGCAGCCACGGGCCCGGGGAGCTGTTTTTT
TRBV27	NA	NA	TRBJ2-5	CASSLFPGGRQETQYF	TGTGCCAGCAGTTTATTCCCCGGCGGGCGTCAAGAGACCCAGTACTTC
TRBV5-4	NA	TRBD1	TRBJ1-1	CASSFSPGQGLANTEAFF	TGTGCCAGCAGCTTTTCCCCGGGACAGGGCCTAGCGAACACTGAAGCTTTCTTT
TRBV9	NA	NA	TRBJ1-2	CASSSREDFSYGYTF	TGTGCCAGCAGCTCTAGGGAGGACTTCTCTTATGGCTACACCTTC
TRBV6-1	NA	NA	TRBJ1-2	CASSEGVTGYGYTF	TGTGCCAGCAGTGAAGGGGTCACCGGTTATGGCTACACCTTC
TRBV10-3	NA	NA	TRBJ1-6	CAISVDSASPLHF	TGTGCCATCAGTGTGGACAGTGCCTCGCCCCTCCACTTT
TRBV15	NA	NA	TRBJ2-3	CATSRAGVPDTQYF	TGTGCCACCAGCAGAGCCGGGGTCCCAGATACGCAGTATTTT
TRBV30	NA	NA	TRBJ2-1	CAWSQTGSSYNEQFF	TGTGCCTGGAGTCAAACAGGGAGCTCCTACAATGAGCAGTTCTTC
TRBV19	few	NA	TRBJ2-7	CASIGDLYEQYF	TGTGCCAGTATCGGGGACCTCTACGAGCAGTACTTC
TRBV5-4	few	NA	TRBJ2-2	CASSLTGHENTGELFF	TGTGCCAGCAGCTTGACAGGACATGAGAACACCGGGGAGCTGTTTTTT
TRBV5-6	once	NA	TRBJ1-2	CASSRGVGYGYTF	TGTGCCAGCAGCCGAGGGGTGGGCTATGGCTACACCTTC
TRBV30	NA	TRBD1	TRBJ2-6	CAWSHGQGESSGANVLTF	TGTGCCTGGAGTCATGGACAGGGGGAAAGCTCTGGGGCCAACGTCCTGACTTTC
TRBV3-1/TRBV3-2	NA	NA	TRBJ1-3	CASSQDLRGSSTIYF	TGTGCCAGCAGCCAAGATTTGCGGGGGTCGAGCACCATATATTTT
TRBV6-4	NA	TRBD2	TRBJ2-1	CASSDSWRGDNEQFF	TGTGCCAGCAGTGACTCATGGCGGGGGGACAATGAGCAGTTCTTC
TRBV7-2	NA	NA	TRBJ2-7	CASNPGGGAGQYF	TGTGCCAGCAACCCAGGGGGGGGAGCGGGACAGTACTTC
TRBV4-3	NA	NA	TRBJ2-1	CASSQEGQQYNEQFF	TGCGCCAGCAGCCAAGAAGGACAGCAATACAATGAGCAGTTCTTC
TRBV10-3	NA	NA	TRBJ2-5	CAIRGDLVNEETQYF	TGTGCCATCAGGGGGGATTTGGTAAACGAAGAGACCCAGTACTTC
TRBV12-3/TRBV12-4	NA	NA	TRBJ2-3	CASAHSTDTQYF	TGTGCCAGCGCACATAGCACAGATACGCAGTATTTT
TRBV7-2	NA	NA	TRBJ2-7	CASSSQGYPWEQYF	TGTGCCAGCAGCTCACAGGGTTATCCCTGGGAGCAGTACTTC
TRBV4-2	NA	TRBD2	TRBJ2-7	CASSQDSSGRYYSSYEQYF	TGTGCCAGCAGCCAAGATAGTAGCGGGAGATACTATAGCTCCTACGAGCAGTACTTC
TRBV9	NA	TRBD2	TRBJ2-5	CASSPSSAGGGVETQYF	TGTGCCAGCAGCCCGAGTTCAGCGGGAGGGGGGGTCGAGACCCAGTACTTC
TRBV10-3	once	NA	TRBJ2-3	CAIKDSTDTQYF	TGTGCCATCAAGGACAGTACAGATACGCAGTATTTT
TRBV9	NA	TRBD2	TRBJ2-1	CASSGRWTSADLYNEQFF	TGTGCCAGCAGCGGACGATGGACTAGCGCTGATCTTTACAATGAGCAGTTCTTC
TRBV4-2	NA	TRBD2	TRBJ2-3	CASSQDWAVAGGRADTQYF	TGTGCCAGCAGCCAAGATTGGGCCGTAGCGGGGGGGCGAGCAGATACGCAGTATTTT
TRBV11-3	NA	TRBD1	TRBJ1-1	CASSLAGTGTEAFF	TGTGCCAGCAGCTTAGCTGGGACAGGCACTGAAGCTTTCTTT